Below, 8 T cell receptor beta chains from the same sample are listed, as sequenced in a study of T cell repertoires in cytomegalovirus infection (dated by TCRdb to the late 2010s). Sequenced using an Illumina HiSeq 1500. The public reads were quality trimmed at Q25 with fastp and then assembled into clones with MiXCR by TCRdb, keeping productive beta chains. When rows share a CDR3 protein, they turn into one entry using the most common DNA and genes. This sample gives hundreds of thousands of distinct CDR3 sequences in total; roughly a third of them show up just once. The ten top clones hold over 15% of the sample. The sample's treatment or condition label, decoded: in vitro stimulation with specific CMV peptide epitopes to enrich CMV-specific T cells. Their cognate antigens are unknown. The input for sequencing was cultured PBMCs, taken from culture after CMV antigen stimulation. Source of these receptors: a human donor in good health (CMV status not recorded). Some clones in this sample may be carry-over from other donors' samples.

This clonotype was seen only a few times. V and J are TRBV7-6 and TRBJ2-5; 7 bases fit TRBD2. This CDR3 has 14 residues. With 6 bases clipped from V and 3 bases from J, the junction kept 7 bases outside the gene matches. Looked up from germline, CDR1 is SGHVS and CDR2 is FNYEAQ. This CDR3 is CASRPPGGKETQYF. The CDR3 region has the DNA TGTGCCAGCAGGCCCCCGGGGGGTAAAGAGACCCAGTACTTC.

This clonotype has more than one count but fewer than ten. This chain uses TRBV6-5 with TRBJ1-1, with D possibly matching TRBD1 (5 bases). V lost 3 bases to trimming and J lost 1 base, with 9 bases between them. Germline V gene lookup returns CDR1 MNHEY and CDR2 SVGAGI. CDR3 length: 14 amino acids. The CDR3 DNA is TGTGCCAGCAGTTATGGTGGGGGGAACACTGAAGCTTTCTTT. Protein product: CASSYGGGNTEAFF.

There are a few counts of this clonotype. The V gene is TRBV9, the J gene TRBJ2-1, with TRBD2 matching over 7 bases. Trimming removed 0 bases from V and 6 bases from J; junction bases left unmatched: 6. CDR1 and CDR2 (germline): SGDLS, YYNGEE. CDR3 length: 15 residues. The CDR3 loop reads CASSVGGTNINEQFF. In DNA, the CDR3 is TGTGCCAGCAGCGTAGGAGGGACTAATATCAATGAGCAGTTCTTC.

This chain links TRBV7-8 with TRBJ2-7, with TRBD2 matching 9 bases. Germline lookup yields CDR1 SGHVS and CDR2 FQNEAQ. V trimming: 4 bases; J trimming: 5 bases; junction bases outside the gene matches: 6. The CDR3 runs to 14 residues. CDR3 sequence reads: CASSSSGIINEQYF. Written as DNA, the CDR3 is TGTGCCAGCAGCTCTAGCGGGATTATAAACGAGCAGTACTTC.

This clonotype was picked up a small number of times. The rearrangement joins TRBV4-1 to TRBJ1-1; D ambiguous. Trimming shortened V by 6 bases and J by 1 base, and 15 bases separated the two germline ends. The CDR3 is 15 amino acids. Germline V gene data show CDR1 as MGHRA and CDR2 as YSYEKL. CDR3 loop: CASRHVTKKNTEAFF. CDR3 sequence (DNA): TGCGCCAGCAGACACGTTACGAAGAAGAACACTGAAGCTTTCTTT.

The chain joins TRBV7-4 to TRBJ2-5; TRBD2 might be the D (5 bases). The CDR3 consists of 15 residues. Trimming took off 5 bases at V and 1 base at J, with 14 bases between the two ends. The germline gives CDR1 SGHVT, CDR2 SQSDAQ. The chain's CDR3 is CASSPGRILQETQYF. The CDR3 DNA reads TGTGCCAGCAGCCCGGGGAGAATCCTCCAAGAGACCCAGTACTTC.

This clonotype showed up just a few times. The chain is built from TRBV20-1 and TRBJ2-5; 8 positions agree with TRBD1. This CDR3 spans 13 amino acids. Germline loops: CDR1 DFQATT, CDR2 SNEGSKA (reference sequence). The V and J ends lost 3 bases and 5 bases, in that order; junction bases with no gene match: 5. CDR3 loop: CSASLRGPETQYF. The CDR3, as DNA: TGCAGTGCTAGTCTCAGGGGGCCGGAGACCCAGTACTTC.

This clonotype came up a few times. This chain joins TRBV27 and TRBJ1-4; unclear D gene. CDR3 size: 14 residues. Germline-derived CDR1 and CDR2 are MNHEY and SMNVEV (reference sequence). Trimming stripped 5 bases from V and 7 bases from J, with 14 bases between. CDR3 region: CASSPRSSGEKLFF. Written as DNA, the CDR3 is TGTGCCAGCAGTCCCCGGTCCTCCGGTGAAAAACTGTTTTTT.